This T cell receptor (beta chain) originates from a study of prognosis after radiotherapy for stage I lung cancer. Whole-study context: The study deemed all of its non-small cell lung cancer patients medically inoperable. No patient had concurrent therapy with stereotactic body radiotherapy.

Findings and limits, study-wide: Nobody established whether the expanded TCR clones were specific to the tumor.

In regard to this clonotype: The antigen is unknown.

The genomic DNA TCR beta CDR3 region underwent two rounds of multiplex PCR. Primers specific to each TRBV and TRBJ gene drove first-round PCR. In TCRdb, the multiplex PCR reads were re-called with MiXCR into one record per CDR3 protein. The table shows fewer than 30,000 distinct CDR3 sequences, with roughly 46% occurring only once. CDR1 and CDR2 from the germline V gene are SGHTA and FQGNSA. The CDR3 has 15 amino acids. The junction had 4 bases not matched to a gene; V was cut back by 5 bases and J by 3 bases. Peripheral blood samples of roughly 5.7 milliliters were drawn at each of two time points. The sample consisted of PBMCs, taken before or after stereotactic body radiation therapy (not recorded which). The rearrangement joins TRBV7-2 to TRBJ2-3; 11 nucleotides match TRBD1. The sequence came from a donor older than 45 with non-small cell lung cancer. CDR3 in DNA: TGTGCCAGCAGCCACCGGGACAGGGGGACAGATACGCAGTATTTT. It specifies CASSHRDRGTDTQYF.